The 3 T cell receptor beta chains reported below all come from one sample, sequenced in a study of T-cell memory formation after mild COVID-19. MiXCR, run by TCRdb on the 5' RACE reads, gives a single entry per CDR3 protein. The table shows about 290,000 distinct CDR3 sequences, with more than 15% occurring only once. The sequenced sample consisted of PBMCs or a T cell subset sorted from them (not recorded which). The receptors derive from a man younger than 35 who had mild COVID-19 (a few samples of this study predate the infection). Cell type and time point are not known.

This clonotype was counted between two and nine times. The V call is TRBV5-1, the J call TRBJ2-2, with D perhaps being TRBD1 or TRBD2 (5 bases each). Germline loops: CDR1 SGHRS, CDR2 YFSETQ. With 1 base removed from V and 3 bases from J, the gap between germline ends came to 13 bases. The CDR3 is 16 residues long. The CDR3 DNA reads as TGCGCCAGCAGCTTGCTTGGGACCGACTACACCGGGGAGCTGTTTTTT. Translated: CASSLLGTDYTGELFF.

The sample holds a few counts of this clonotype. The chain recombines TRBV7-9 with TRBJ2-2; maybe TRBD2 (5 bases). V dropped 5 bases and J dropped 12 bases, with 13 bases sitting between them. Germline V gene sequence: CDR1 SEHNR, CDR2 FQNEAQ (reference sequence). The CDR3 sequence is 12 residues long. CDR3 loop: CASSLSTTKLFF. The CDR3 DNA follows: TGTGCCAGCAGCCTATCGACTACGAAGCTGTTTTTT.

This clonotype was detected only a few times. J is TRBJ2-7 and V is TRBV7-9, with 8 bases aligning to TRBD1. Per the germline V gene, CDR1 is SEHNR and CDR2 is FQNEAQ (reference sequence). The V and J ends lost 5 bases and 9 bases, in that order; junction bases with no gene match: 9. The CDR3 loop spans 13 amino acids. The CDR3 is CASSARQGKRQYV. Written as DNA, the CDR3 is TGTGCCAGCAGCGCCCGACAGGGGAAGCGGCAGTACGTC.